This TCR beta chain was retrieved from a study of blood T cell repertoires in COVID-19. About the study: COVID-19 samples collected from the United States, Italy and Spain covered acute and convalescent phases. PBMCs, B-cell-depleted T cells, or T cells provided the cDNA or gDNA that made up the material.

Original processing notes: Reference gene primer amplification in the assay estimated nucleated cell counts. The assay was immunoSEQ multiplex PCR, and TCRdb's table has in-frame clones only and misses some. Clonal size and the V and J genes are those of that table, whereas D and trimming came from the DNA. The sample carries fewer than 100,000 clones, about 83% recorded once. CDR1 is LGHDT, CDR2 YNNKEL, per germline (reference sequence). This CDR3 has 15 residues. The J segment lost 3 bases and the V segment lost 7 bases, leaving 8 bases of the junction unmatched. The clonotype originates from a human donor in a cohort sampled during active COVID-19. Sequenced material: peripheral blood. The chain carries TRBV3-1 (or the pseudogene TRBV3-2) and TRBJ2-2; 7 bases are a match to TRBD1. The DNA of the CDR3 is TGTGCCAGCAACCACAGGGGTGTGGACACCGGGGAGCTGTTTTTT. Translation gives CASNHRGVDTGELFF.